This T cell receptor beta chain was sequenced during a study of blood T cell repertoires in COVID-19. Whole-study context: There were acute and convalescent COVID-19 samples, and they came from the United States, Italy and Spain.

TCRdb keeps only in-frame clones here, not all; method: immunoSEQ multiplex PCR. In the table there are 200,000 to 250,000 clones, approximately 80% of which are singletons. Seattle patients were enrolled during active infection and followed longitudinally. J lost 6 bases, V lost 10 bases, and 9 bases had no gene match. Germline-derived CDR1 and CDR2 are SNHLY and FYNNEI. The CDR3 length is 14 residues. Sequencing was carried out using peripheral blood. V gene TRBV2 combines with J gene TRBJ2-2; TRBD1 aligns across 9 bases. This clonotype was sampled from a woman older than 75 with COVID-19, enrolled during active disease. DNA of the CDR3: TGTGCCACCCAAGACAGGGGGTATTCCGGGGAGCTGTTTTTT. Its translation: CATQDRGYSGELFF.